This TCR beta chain was observed in a study of shared clonotypes between healthy human individuals (dated by TCRdb to 2020 to 2022). The study in broad terms: Three men and a couple of women, aged 18 to 49 years, made up the cohort. To estimate repertoire size and how much clonotypes are shared between individuals, the study performed deep sequencing of blood TCR repertoires from a few healthy adults. To increase sequencing depth and limit assay-specific biases, different laboratories used diverse techniques to prepare libraries and sequence TCR repertoires. Each donor's leukapheresis produced roughly between about 0.8 and 10 billion PBMCs. Points the paper makes about the study in general: Pairwise subsampling led to the expectation that sequencing depth would affect the degree of clonotype sharing among donors. Because the study included a small number of donors, the genetic and exposure-history diversity represented was limited. Sampling was restricted to blood, and TCR repertoires in tissues likely differ from the TCR repertoires found in blood.

Healthy HIV-negative adults with no recently reported acute infections or vaccinations were included as donors. Every donor was a Caucasian adult residing in Nashville, Tennessee, USA. For unsorted samples, 75 million to 90 million PBMCs were counted, and genomic DNA was extracted using the QIAamp DNA Blood Mini kit. After blood collection by leukapheresis, PBMCs were isolated using Ficoll-Histopaque density gradient centrifugation and then cryopreserved in the vapor phase of liquid nitrogen. This clone was counted between two and nine times. The specificity of this receptor is unknown. Base qualities were left out, and no much larger clone turns up one base away. Using the deep immunoSEQ assay, TCR CDR3 regions were amplified from genomic DNA by multiplex PCR. Extracted genomic DNA from each cell subset was distributed evenly across all wells of several immunoSEQ 96-well plates, and each plate was treated as a replicate. Each replicate PCR for unsorted PBMC received approximately 0.3 ug genomic DNA, equal to approximately 29,000 T cell genomes. Ten immunoSEQ deep assay plates were used to sequence the unsorted PBMC genomic DNA. Purified libraries were measured with a Qubit 3.0 fluorometer, size-checked on a Bioanalyzer 2100, and measured again with the KAPA Library Quantification kit. Every immunoSEQ 96-well plate was sequenced on a separate single-read 150-cycle Illumina NextSeq 550 flow cell. Processing in the source paper ran as follows. Because the immunoSEQ output held only junctional sequences and lacked quality scores, the filtering could not match the filtering applied to full-length reads. Sequences were annotated with PyIR, a Python wrapper for IgBLAST v1.9, using IMGT germline references to assign V/J genes and CDR3. Any read was removed if the V/J assignment was weak (E-value above 1e-6), the CDR3 was missing, or the read contained stop codons, out-of-frame junctions, or ambiguous translated residues. V3J clonotypes were defined by identical inferred V gene, J gene, and CDR3 amino acid sequence. Percentage overlap between repertoires was calculated by dividing the number of shared unique clonotypes by the size of the smaller repertoire. RTK rarefaction, the Chao1 estimator, and Recon v2.1 estimates of unobserved clonotypes were used to assess repertoire richness. TCRdb provides this immuneACCESS table in a form limited to in-frame rearrangements. Some clones are lacking; in checked studies, under half of them reflect an unresolved V gene, and why the rest are absent is not known. The V and J calls and clone size are taken from that table; D and trimming were inferred from the DNA. The sample has some 500,000 clones on record, around 77% of them singletons. The ten largest clones capture approximately 12% of the sample.

The CDR3 numbers 16 residues from cysteine through phenylalanine. Kept here is only the CDR3 DNA, which spans 48 bases and is read in frame from base 1. V drops 4 bases and J drops 6 bases, leaving 21 bases in between. Based on the germline V gene, the CDR1 and CDR2 sequences are LGHNA and YSLEER. This TCR was sampled from a woman aged 40 to 49 in good health. Some clones in this sample may be carry-over from other donors' samples. Sequenced material: PBMCs. The V and J genes are TRBV4-3 and TRBJ1-2; the D gene lacks a confident call. CDR3 loop: CASSRSEWAPQDGYTF. The bases read TGCGCCAGCAGCCGCTCCGAGTGGGCCCCGCAGGATGGCTACACCTTC.